The source of this T cell receptor beta chain is a study of PD-1 blockade in classical Hodgkin lymphoma (dated by TCRdb to 2018 to 2021). Notes on the research overall: Nivolumab dosing was 3 mg/kg intravenously every 2 weeks, continuing until either disease progression or unacceptable toxicity. The study used TCR beta sequencing and CyTOF to define a peripheral blood immune signature of response to PD-1 blockade in classical Hodgkin lymphoma.

The sample's time point label, decoded: cycle 1 day 1 (C1D1), immediately before nivolumab initiation. Relapse after autologous stem cell transplantation had occurred in all trial patients, and cohorts A, B and C were distinguished by prior brentuximab vedotin exposure. A Miltenyi CD4+ T cell isolation kit was used for magnetic negative selection to purify CD4+ T cells from thawed PBMCs. A total of fewer than 70 patients with relapsed/refractory classical Hodgkin lymphoma made up the trial cohort, and each patient's best overall response was complete response, partial response or progressive disease. Trial patients were treated with single-agent nivolumab in the multi-cohort phase II CheckMate 205 trial. An independent review committee assessed best overall response by applying the 2007 International Working Group response criteria. Trial PBMCs were obtained immediately prior to nivolumab initiation (C1D1) and on therapy at cycle 2 day 1 and cycle 4 day 1. Peripheral blood was collected in 8 mL Vacutainer Cell Preparation Tubes, from which PBMCs were isolated by centrifugation and then cryopreserved. Purified CD4+ and CD8+ fractions were prepared only for cases with an additional available PBMC sample. Magnetically labelled cells were removed on LS columns in a quadroMACS separator, and the flow-through was retained as the purified fraction.

The investigation overall reported the following: The study was limited to a single clinical trial cohort, and causes of repertoire differences, possibly disease activity or prior therapy, remained undefined. Baseline TCR diversity was reported as lower in newly diagnosed patients than in healthy donors, and lower still in relapsed/refractory patients. Baseline diversity similar to that of newly diagnosed patients was observed in trial patients achieving complete response, whereas significantly lower diversity was observed in partial responders and progressors. CD4+ but not CD8+ TCR diversity rose significantly by C4D1 (p=0.0027 vs p=0.16), most apparent in complete responders (p=0.02). Diversity was lower in patients who began nivolumab less than 1 year after ASCT, so these patients were left out of later analyses to avoid confounding by immune reconstitution.

Genomic DNA was isolated using the Qiagen DNeasy kit from unsorted PBMCs as well as from negatively selected CD4+ and CD8+ fractions. Using primers that anneal to V and J segments, immunoSEQ multiplex PCR amplified the TCR beta CDR3 regions. A synthetic immune receptor repertoire was used to minimize amplification bias, and any residual bias was removed computationally once sequencing was done. In the paper's pipeline: Custom Python scripts were used to quantify repertoire diversity as the Shannon entropy index. The unsorted, CD4+ and CD8+ repertoires were each analyzed separately, with the exception of combined analyses, where CD4+ and CD8+ sequences were merged in silico. Clonal expansion was defined as at least a 2-fold frequency increase after treatment relative to C1D1, with a pseudocount of 0.5 for undetected baseline clones. Clones with 0 or 1 copy at C1D1 were classified as singleton clones, and clones with 2 or more copies were classified as non-singleton clones. By matching protein sequences in sorted samples from the same patient, clones expanded in unsorted samples were annotated as CD4+, CD8+ or unknown. Wilcoxon tests on paired samples were used to test diversity changes from C1D1 to C4D1. TCRdb took this table from immuneACCESS and kept in-frame rearrangements with V and J called. Such tables lack part of the clones; where checked against another copy, unresolved V genes explain under half of the gap, and the rest is unexplained. From that table come the V and J calls and clone size; the DNA was used to work out D and trimming. In all, the sample holds approximately 28,000 clones, and 70% to 80% of those were seen once. The leading ten clones occupy about 2.4% of the sample.

About this clone itself: What antigen it recognizes has not been identified. Per-base qualities were not stored, and no clone one base away is much larger.

Trimmed from V: 0 bases; trimmed from J: 1 base; junction bases lacking a gene match: 5. The germline V gene supplies CDR1 LGHNA and CDR2 YSLEER. The CDR3, from cysteine to phenylalanine, totals 17 residues. Of the read, only the CDR3 DNA is kept; its 51 bases are in frame from base 1. This chain joins TRBV4-3 to TRBJ2-3, and 9 junctional nucleotides match TRBD2. The sample here was CD4+ T cells from blood, taken at baseline. The clonotype was recovered from a human donor with classical Hodgkin lymphoma. The sequence in DNA is TGCGCCAGCAGCCAAGATTCAGCGGGGGGCCGCACAGATACGCAGTATTTT. Translated, this gives CASSQDSAGGRTDTQYF.